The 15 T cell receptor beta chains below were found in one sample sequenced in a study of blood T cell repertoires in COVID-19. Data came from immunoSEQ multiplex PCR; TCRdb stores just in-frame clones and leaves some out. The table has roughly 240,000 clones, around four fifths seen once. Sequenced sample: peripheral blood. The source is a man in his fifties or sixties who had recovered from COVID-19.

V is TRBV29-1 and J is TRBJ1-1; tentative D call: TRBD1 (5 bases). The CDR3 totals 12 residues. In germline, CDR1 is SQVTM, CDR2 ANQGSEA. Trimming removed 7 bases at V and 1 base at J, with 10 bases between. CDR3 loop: CSASTANTEAFF. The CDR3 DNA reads TGCAGCGCCTCGACAGCGAACACTGAAGCTTTCTTT.

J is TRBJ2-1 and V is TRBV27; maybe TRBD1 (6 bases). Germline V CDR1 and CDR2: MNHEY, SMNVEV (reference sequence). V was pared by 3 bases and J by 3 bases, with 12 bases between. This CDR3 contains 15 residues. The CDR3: CASSLSQGHYNEQFF. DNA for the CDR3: TGTGCCAGCAGTTTGAGTCAGGGGCACTACAATGAGCAGTTCTTC.

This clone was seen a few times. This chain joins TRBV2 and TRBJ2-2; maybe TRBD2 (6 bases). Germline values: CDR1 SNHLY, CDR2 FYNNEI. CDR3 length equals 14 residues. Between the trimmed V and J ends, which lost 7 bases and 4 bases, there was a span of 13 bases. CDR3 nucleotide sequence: TGTGCCAGCATTGGAGGGATGAGCACCGGGGAGCTGTTTTTT. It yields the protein CASIGGMSTGELFF.

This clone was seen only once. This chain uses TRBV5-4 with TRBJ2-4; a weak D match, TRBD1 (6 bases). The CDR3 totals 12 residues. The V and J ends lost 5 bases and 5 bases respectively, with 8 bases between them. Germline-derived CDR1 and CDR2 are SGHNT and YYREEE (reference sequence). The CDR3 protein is CASRNRENIQYF. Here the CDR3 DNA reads TGTGCCAGCAGGAACAGGGAAAACATTCAGTACTTC. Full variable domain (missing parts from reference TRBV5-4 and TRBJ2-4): ETGVTQSPTHLIKTRGQQVTLRCSSQSGHNTVSWYQQALGQGPQFIFQYYREEENGRGNFPPRFSGLQFPNYSSELNVNALELDDSALYLCASRNRENIQYFGAGTRLSVL.

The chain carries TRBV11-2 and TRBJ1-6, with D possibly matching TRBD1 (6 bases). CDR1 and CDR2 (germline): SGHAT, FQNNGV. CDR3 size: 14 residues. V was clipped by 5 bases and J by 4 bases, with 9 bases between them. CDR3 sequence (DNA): TGTGCCAGCAGCGCGGACAGATATAATTCACCCCTCCACTTT. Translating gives CASSADRYNSPLHF.

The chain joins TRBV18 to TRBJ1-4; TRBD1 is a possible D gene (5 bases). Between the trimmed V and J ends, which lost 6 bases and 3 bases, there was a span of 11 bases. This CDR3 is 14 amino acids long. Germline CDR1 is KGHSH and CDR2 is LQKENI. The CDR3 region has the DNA TGTGCCAGCTCGGAGGGGACGTCTAATGAAAAACTGTTTTTT. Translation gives CASSEGTSNEKLFF.

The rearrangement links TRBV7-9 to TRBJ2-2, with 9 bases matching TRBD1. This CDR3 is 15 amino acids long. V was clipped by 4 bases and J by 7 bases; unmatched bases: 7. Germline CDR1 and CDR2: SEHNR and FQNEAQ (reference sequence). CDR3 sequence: CASSYYRGRGGELFF. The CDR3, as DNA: TGTGCCAGCAGCTATTACAGGGGGCGCGGCGGGGAGCTGTTTTTT.

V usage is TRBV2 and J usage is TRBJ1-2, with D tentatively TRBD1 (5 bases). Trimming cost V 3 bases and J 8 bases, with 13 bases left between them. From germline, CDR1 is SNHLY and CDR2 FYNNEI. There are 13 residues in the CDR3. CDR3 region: CASSEQGRSGYTF. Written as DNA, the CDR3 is TGTGCCAGCAGTGAGCAGGGTCGCTCAGGCTACACCTTC.

The CDR3 DNA follows: TGTGCCAGCAGCCTATCGGGCTCTGGGGCCAACGTCCTGACTTTC. Encoded protein: CASSLSGSGANVLTF. The J gene is TRBJ2-6, the V gene TRBV3-1 (or the pseudogene TRBV3-2); D is unclear. The CDR3 loop spans 15 amino acids. V shed 4 bases and J shed 0 bases, with 7 bases lying between them. Germline loops: CDR1 LGHDT, CDR2 YNNKEL (reference sequence).

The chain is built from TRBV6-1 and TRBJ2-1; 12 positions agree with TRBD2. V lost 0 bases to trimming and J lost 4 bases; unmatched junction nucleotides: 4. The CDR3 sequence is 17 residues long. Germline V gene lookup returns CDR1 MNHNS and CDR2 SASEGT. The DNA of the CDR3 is TGTGCCAGCAGTGAAGCCATCCTAGCGGGGGGGTACAATGAGCAGTTCTTC. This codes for CASSEAILAGGYNEQFF.

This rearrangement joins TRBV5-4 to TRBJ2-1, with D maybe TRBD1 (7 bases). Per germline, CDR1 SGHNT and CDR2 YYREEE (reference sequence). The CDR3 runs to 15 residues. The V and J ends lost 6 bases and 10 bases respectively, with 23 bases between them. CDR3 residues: CASTRGGPTAGEQFF. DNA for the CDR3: TGTGCCAGCACCAGAGGGGGCCCCACCGCGGGGGAGCAGTTCTTC.

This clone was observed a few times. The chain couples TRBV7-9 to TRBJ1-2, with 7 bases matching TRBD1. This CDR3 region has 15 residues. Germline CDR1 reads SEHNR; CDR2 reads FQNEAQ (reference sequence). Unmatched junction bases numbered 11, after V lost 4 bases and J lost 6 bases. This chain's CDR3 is CASSYSGTAGNGYTF. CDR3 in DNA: TGTGCCAGCAGCTATTCCGGGACAGCCGGTAATGGCTACACCTTC. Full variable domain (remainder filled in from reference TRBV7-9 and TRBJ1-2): DTGVSQNPRHKITKRGQNVTFRCDPISEHNRLYWYRQTLGQGPEFLTYFQNEAQLEKSRLLSDRFSAERPKGSFSTLEIQRTEQGDSAMYLCASSYSGTAGNGYTFGSGTRLTVV.

The DNA for the CDR3 is TGTGCCAGCAGCGAGGGCCCATTCTATGGCTACACCTTC. Translation: CASSEGPFYGYTF. V gene TRBV7-8 combines with J gene TRBJ1-2; no clear D. The CDR3 consists of 13 residues. Deletions cut 5 bases from V and 4 bases from J, with 11 bases between. Germline values: CDR1 SGHVS, CDR2 FQNEAQ.

The CDR3 loop is CASSLGGGASYEQYF. The CDR3 nucleotides are TGTGCCAGCAGTTTAGGCGGGGGGGCCTCCTACGAGCAGTACTTC. The V call is TRBV28, the J call TRBJ2-7; 9 bases align to TRBD2. Germline CDR1 and CDR2: MDHEN and SYDVKM. V gave up 2 bases and J gave up 0 bases; unmatched junction bases: 2. CDR3 length: 15 amino acids.

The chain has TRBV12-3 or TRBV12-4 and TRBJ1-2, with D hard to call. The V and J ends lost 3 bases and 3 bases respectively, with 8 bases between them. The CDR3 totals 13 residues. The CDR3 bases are TGTGCCAGCAGTTTGGGCAGCTACTATGGCTACACCTTC. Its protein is CASSLGSYYGYTF.